These 7 T cell receptor beta chains originate from one sample sequenced in a study of blood T cell repertoires in COVID-19. Method: immunoSEQ multiplex PCR; TCRdb's copy keeps in-frame clones and lacks some. Of tens of thousands of clones in the sample, about 88% were seen once. Sequenced: peripheral blood. The receptors were gathered from a human donor in a cohort sampled during active COVID-19.

The genes are TRBV9 and TRBJ2-2, with D unresolved. Germline V gene data show CDR1 as SGDLS and CDR2 as YYNGEE. The V and J ends lost 4 bases and 7 bases respectively, with 14 bases between them. CDR3 length: 14 residues. CDR3 residues: CASSPAPEVGELFF. CDR3 bases: TGTGCCAGCAGCCCCGCGCCAGAGGTCGGGGAGCTGTTTTTT. Full variable domain (outside the CDR3, taken from reference TRBV9 and TRBJ2-2): DSGVTQTPKHLITATGQRVTLRCSPRSGDLSVYWYQQSLDQGLQFLIQYYNGEERAKGNILERFSAQQFPDLHSELNLSSLELGDSALYFCASSPAPEVGELFFGEGSRLTVL.

CDR3 sequence: CASSQVRLQGAGTEAFF. DNA of the CDR3: TGCGCCAGCAGCCAAGTTAGGTTACAGGGGGCTGGTACTGAAGCTTTCTTT. The chain links TRBV4-1 to TRBJ1-1; 9 bases align to TRBD1. J was trimmed by 5 bases and V by 1 base; bases with no gene match: 11. The CDR3 consists of 17 residues. Germline lookup yields CDR1 MGHRA and CDR2 YSYEKL.

This clone is large. This sample includes further DNA sequences coding for the same CDR3. The rearrangement uses TRBV28 and TRBJ1-2; perhaps TRBD1 as D (6 bases). V was trimmed by 2 bases and J by 8 bases, leaving 12 bases between them. Germline V gives CDR1 MDHEN, CDR2 SYDVKM. The CDR3 covers 13 residues. CDR3 sequence (DNA): TGTGCCAGCAGTTTACGGGGGGCCGGGGGCTACACCTTC. Its protein is CASSLRGAGGYTF.

This clone was picked up one time. The gene calls are TRBV30 and TRBJ1-5, with TRBD1 matching 12 bases. This CDR3 comprises 15 residues. V shed 0 bases, J shed 7 bases, and the junction held 4 bases outside the gene matches. Germline V CDR1 and CDR2: GTSNPN, SVGIG (reference sequence). The CDR3 DNA is TGTGCCTGGAGTGTTGGGACAGGGGGCAGGCAGCCCCAGCATTTT. The encoded protein is CAWSVGTGGRQPQHF.

The chain links TRBV6-5 to TRBJ1-2, with 9 nucleotides matching TRBD1. The germline CDR1 and CDR2 sequences are MNHEY and SVGAGI. Trimming cost V 7 bases and J 6 bases; bases outside gene matches: 6. CDR3 length: 13 residues. DNA of the CDR3: TGTGCCAGCAACAGGGACAGGGTAGATGGCTACACCTTC. Translated, it gives CASNRDRVDGYTF.

This clone was observed a single time. J is TRBJ1-5 and V is TRBV12-5; D is ambiguous. The CDR3 spans 13 residues. V was shortened by 8 bases and J by 3 bases, with 11 bases between the two germline ends. In germline, CDR1 is LGHNT, CDR2 FRNRAP. DNA for the CDR3: TGTGCTAGTTCCTCTATGAACAATCAGCCCCAGCATTTT. It encodes CASSSMNNQPQHF.

V is TRBV18 and J is TRBJ1-6; D call uncertain. V was clipped by 10 bases and J by 9 bases, with 16 bases between them. The CDR3 is 13 amino acids. Germline CDR1 and CDR2: KGHSH and LQKENI. CDR3 protein: CATVVGEGSPLHF. CDR3 DNA sequence: TGTGCCACCGTAGTGGGAGAGGGTTCACCCCTCCACTTT.